These T cell receptor beta chains were read from a single sample in a study of cytomegalovirus exposure and HLA in healthy donors. Repertoires were generated with immunoSEQ multiplex PCR, while TCRdb's copy carries only in-frame clones and drops some. The sample shows 220,000 or so clones, 85% to 95% of them seen only once. The specimen sequenced was PBMCs. Every receptor here comes from a woman under 30 in good health and CMV-seronegative. The CDR3 runs from the conserved cysteine through the conserved F or W. A D gene is named only where the DNA matches it firmly.

D: TRBD1; J: TRBJ1-2; V: TRBV10-3; CDR3: CAITRQGRWGYTF; DNA: TGTGCCATCACCCGACAGGGGCGTTGGGGCTACACCTTC
D: TRBD2; J: TRBJ2-5; V: TRBV5-1; CDR3: CASSLQLAGGPETQYF; DNA: TGCGCCAGCAGCTTGCAACTAGCGGGAGGGCCAGAGACCCAGTACTTC
D: NA; J: TRBJ2-7; V: TRBV5-4; CDR3: CASSLAEGLAYEQYF; DNA: TGTGCCAGCAGCTTGGCCGAAGGACTCGCCTACGAGCAGTACTTC
D: TRBD2; J: TRBJ2-1; V: TRBV29-1; CDR3: CSVVTSGDKGYNEQFF; DNA: TGCAGCGTAGTAACTAGCGGGGATAAGGGGTACAATGAGCAGTTCTTC
D: TRBD2; J: TRBJ2-7; V: TRBV19; CDR3: CASSLGPSGTYEQYF; DNA: TGTGCCAGTAGCCTGGGGCCTAGCGGGACCTACGAGCAGTACTTC
D: NA; J: TRBJ1-4; V: TRBV27; CDR3: CASSLWEGGNEKLFF; DNA: TGTGCCAGCAGTTTATGGGAAGGGGGTAATGAAAAACTGTTTTTT
D: NA; J: TRBJ2-2; V: TRBV25-1; CDR3: CASSARQLTGELFF; DNA: TGTGCCAGCAGTGCCAGACAGCTCACCGGGGAGCTGTTTTTT
D: TRBD1; J: TRBJ2-7; V: TRBV19; CDR3: CASSIVQGDSYEQYF; DNA: TGTGCCAGTAGTATAGTCCAGGGGGACTCCTACGAGCAGTACTTC
D: NA; J: TRBJ1-2; V: TRBV19; CDR3: CASSPQGGGYGYTF; DNA: TGTGCCAGTAGTCCCCAGGGAGGCGGCTATGGCTACACCTTC
D: TRBD1; J: TRBJ1-5; V: TRBV10-2; CDR3: CASSESNRGHRAQHF; DNA: TGCGCCAGCAGTGAGTCGAACAGGGGGCACCGGGCCCAGCATTTT
D: TRBD1; J: TRBJ1-3; V: TRBV2; CDR3: CASGTGRRSSGNTIYF; DNA: TGTGCCAGCGGGACAGGGAGACGGAGCTCTGGAAACACCATATATTTT
D: NA; J: TRBJ1-2; V: TRBV5-1; CDR3: CASSLAGDTHYGYTF; DNA: TGCGCCAGCAGCTTGGCTGGGGACACCCACTATGGCTACACCTTC
D: NA; J: TRBJ1-1; V: TRBV7-9; CDR3: CASSLAARNTEAFF; DNA: TGTGCCAGCAGCTTAGCCGCGCGGAACACTGAAGCTTTCTTT
D: TRBD2; J: TRBJ2-1; V: TRBV5-1; CDR3: CASSLSPVGAGGGNEQFF; DNA: TGCGCCAGCAGCTTGTCCCCTGTTGGTGCGGGAGGGGGTAATGAGCAGTTCTTC
D: TRBD1; J: TRBJ2-2; V: TRBV7-8; CDR3: CASSLFETGVQTGELFF; DNA: TGTGCCAGCAGCTTGTTTGAGACAGGGGTCCAAACCGGGGAGCTGTTTTTT